Following are 5 T cell receptor beta chains from one sample sequenced in a study of early T cells in non-severe SARS-CoV-2 infection. TCRdb re-analysed the 5' RACE reads in MiXCR, keeping a single row per CDR3 protein. The repertoire holds under 100,000 distinct CDR3 sequences, with roughly 13% as singletons. Sequencing was performed on whole blood. Source of these receptors: an adult who was a healthcare worker with PCR-confirmed SARS-CoV-2 infection or an uninfected control (not recorded which).

The V gene is TRBV6-1, the J gene TRBJ1-2, with TRBD1 identical over 9 bases. V gave up 6 bases and J gave up 5 bases; unmatched junction bases: 10. From germline, CDR1 is MNHNS and CDR2 SASEGT. This CDR3 is built from 15 residues. CDR3 sequence (DNA): TGTGCCAGCAGCGAACGGACAGGGGCCGTTTATGGCTACACCTTC. Translation: CASSERTGAVYGYTF.

This clonotype was counted many times. The gene calls are TRBV9 and TRBJ1-2; D gene ambiguous. This CDR3 is 16 amino acids long. Germline CDR1 and CDR2: SGDLS and YYNGEE. V was pared by 4 bases and J by 2 bases, with 18 bases between. The CDR3 nucleotides read TGTGCCAGCAGCACCAGCCCTTTGACCGGGAACTATGGCTACACCTTC. Protein: CASSTSPLTGNYGYTF.

Points on this clonotype: A read error may explain this, as a much larger clone is one base away. DNA for the CDR3: TGTGCCAGCAGTGTGACTAGCGGGGGGAGGACAGATACGCAGAATTTT. Amino acids: CASSVTSGGRTDTQNF. The chain has TRBV6-1 and TRBJ2-3; TRBD2 matches 13 bases. This CDR3 spans 16 amino acids. The germline gives CDR1 MNHNS, CDR2 SASEGT.

The table lists this clonotype with many counts. CDR3 coding DNA: TGCAGTGCTAGAGAACTGGACCCGCAGGGCTATGGCTACACCTTC. Its protein is CSARELDPQGYGYTF. V is TRBV20-1 and J is TRBJ1-2, with D tentatively TRBD1 (5 bases). CDR3 length: 15 amino acids. Germline values: CDR1 DFQATT, CDR2 SNEGSKA (reference sequence). Trimming stripped 0 bases from V and 4 bases from J, with 15 bases between.

This sequence joins TRBV19 and TRBJ1-2; 7 bases fit TRBD1. CDR1 is LNHDA, CDR2 SQIVND, per germline (reference sequence). This CDR3 is built from 17 residues. With 6 bases clipped from V and 4 bases from J, the junction kept 17 bases outside the gene matches. CDR3 sequence: CASRDTGTVSPLYGYTF. Here the CDR3 DNA reads TGTGCCAGTAGAGACACCGGGACAGTCTCACCTCTCTATGGCTACACCTTC.